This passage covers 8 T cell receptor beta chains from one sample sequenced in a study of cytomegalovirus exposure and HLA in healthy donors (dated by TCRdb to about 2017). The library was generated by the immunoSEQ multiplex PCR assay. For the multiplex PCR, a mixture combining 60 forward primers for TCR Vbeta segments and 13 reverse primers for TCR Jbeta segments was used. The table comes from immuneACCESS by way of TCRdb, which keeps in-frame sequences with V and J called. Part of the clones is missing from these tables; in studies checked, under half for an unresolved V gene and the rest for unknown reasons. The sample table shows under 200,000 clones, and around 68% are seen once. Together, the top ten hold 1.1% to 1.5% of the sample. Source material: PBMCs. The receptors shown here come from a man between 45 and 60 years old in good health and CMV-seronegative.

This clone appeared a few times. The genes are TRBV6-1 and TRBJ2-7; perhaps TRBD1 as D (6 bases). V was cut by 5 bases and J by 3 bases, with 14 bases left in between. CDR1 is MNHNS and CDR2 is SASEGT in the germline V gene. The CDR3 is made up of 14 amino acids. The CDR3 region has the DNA TGTGCCAGCAGTCCCCGGGACACAATCTACGAGCAGTACTTC. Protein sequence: CASSPRDTIYEQYF.

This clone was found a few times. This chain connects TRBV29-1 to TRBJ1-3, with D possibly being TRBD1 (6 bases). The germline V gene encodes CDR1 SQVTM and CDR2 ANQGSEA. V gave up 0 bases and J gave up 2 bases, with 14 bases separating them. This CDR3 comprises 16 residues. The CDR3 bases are TGCAGCGTTGAAGATTGGGGCAGGGGAACTGGAAACACCATATATTTT. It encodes CSVEDWGRGTGNTIYF.

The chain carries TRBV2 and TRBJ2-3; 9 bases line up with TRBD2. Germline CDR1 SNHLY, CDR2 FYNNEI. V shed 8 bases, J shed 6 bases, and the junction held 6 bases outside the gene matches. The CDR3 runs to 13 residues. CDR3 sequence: CASYLAGEDTQYF. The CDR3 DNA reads TGTGCCAGCTACTTAGCGGGGGAGGATACGCAGTATTTT.

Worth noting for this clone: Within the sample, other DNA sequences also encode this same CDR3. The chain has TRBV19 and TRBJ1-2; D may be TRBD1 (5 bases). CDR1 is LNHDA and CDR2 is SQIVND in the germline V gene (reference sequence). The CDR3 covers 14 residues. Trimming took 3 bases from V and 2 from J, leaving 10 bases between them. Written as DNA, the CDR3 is TGTGCCAGTAGTATCGGAGGGGCCAACTATGGCTACACCTTC. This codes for CASSIGGANYGYTF. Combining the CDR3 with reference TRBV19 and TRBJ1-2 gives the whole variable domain DGGITQSPKYLFRKEGQNVTLSCEQNLNHDAMYWYRQDPGQGLRLIYYSQIVNDFQKGDIAEGYSVSREKKESFPLTVTSAQKNPTAFYLCASSIGGANYGYTFGSGTRLTVV.

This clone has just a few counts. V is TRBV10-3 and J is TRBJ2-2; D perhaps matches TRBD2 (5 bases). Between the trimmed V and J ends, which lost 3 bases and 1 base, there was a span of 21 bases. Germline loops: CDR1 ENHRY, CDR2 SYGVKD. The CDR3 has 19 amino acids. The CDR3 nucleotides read TGTGCCATCAGTGATGTTCCTCTGTGGCTAGCCCAGAACACCGGGGAGCTGTTTTTT. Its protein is CAISDVPLWLAQNTGELFF.

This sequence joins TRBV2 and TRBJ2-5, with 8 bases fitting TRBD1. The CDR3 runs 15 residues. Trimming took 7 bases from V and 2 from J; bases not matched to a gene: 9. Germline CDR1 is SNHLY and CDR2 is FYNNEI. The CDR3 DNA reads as TGTGCCAGCAAATTGAACAGGGGGTTACAAGAGACCCAGTACTTC. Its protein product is CASKLNRGLQETQYF.

DNA for the CDR3: TGCGCCAGCAGCCAATATACAGGGAAGTCACCCCTCCACTTT. Translation gives CASSQYTGKSPLHF. This chain connects TRBV4-3 to TRBJ1-6; weak D call: TRBD1 (6 bases). CDR1 is LGHNA and CDR2 is YSLEER in the germline V gene. V lost 2 bases to trimming and J lost 10 bases, with 12 bases between them. CDR3 length equals 14 residues.

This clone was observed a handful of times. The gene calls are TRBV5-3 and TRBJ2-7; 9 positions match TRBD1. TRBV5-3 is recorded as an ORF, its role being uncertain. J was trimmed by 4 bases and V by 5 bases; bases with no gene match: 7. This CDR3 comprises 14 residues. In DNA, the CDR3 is TGTGCCAGAAGACTCGACAGGGGGGATTACGAGCAGTACTTC. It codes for CARRLDRGDYEQYF.